This T cell receptor beta chain was identified in a study of long-term antiretroviral therapy in people with HIV. Every donor contributed at least one pre-ART and at least two post-ART PBMC samples. Worth noting for this clone: Its antigen is unidentified.

V dropped 11 bases and J dropped 3; count of bases not matched to a gene: 3. The CDR3 sequence is 13 residues long. Per the germline V gene, CDR1 is ENHRY and CDR2 is SYGVKD. Sequencing relied on immunoSEQ assay v3.0, run at survey level. The table came from immunoSEQ multiplex PCR; TCRdb's copy has only in-frame clones and leaves some out. The sample shows about 22,000 clones, around 84% of them seen only once. Findings of the study overall: Following ART, diversity rose but still fell short of transplant donor controls. Dominant in the repertoire at all time points were clones expanded before ART.

V gene TRBV10-3 combines with J gene TRBJ2-2; 10 bases line up with TRBD1. The TCR originated in a woman in her twenties or thirties with HIV. The sample was unsorted PBMCs, taken 1.8 years before starting antiretroviral therapy. The CDR3, as DNA: TGTGCCGTCGGGACAGGGGACACCGGGGAGCTGTTTTTT. Its protein is CAVGTGDTGELFF.